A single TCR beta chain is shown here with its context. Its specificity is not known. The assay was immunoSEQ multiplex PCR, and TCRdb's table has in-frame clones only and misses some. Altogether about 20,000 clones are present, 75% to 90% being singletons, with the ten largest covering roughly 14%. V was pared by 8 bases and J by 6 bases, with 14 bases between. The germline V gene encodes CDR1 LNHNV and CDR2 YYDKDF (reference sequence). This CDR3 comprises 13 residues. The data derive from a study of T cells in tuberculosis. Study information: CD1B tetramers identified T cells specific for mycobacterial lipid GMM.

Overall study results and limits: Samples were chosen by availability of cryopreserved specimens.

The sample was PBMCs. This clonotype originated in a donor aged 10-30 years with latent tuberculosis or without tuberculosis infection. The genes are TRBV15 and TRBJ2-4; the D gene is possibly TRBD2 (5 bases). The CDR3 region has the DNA TGTGCCACCCGCCCCGGGATTTTAAACATTCAGTACTTC. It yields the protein CATRPGILNIQYF.